Following are 17 T cell receptor beta chains from one sample sequenced in a study of shared clonotypes between healthy human individuals. The data were produced by immunoSEQ multiplex PCR, yet TCRdb's version contains in-frame clones alone and is incomplete. The table includes 700,000 or so clones, about three quarters detected once. Material: memory CD4+ T cells sorted from blood. The subset was: CD45RA-negative fraction. These receptors were taken from a young woman in good health.

The chain is built from TRBV5-4 and TRBJ2-1, with 8 bases matching TRBD2. The CDR3 is 15 residues long. Trimming removed 2 bases from V and 0 bases from J; junction bases left unmatched: 1. Germline CDR1 reads SGHNT; CDR2 reads YYREEE (reference sequence). CDR3 residues: CASSFAGGSYNEQFF. The CDR3 DNA reads as TGTGCCAGCAGCTTTGCGGGGGGCTCCTACAATGAGCAGTTCTTC.

The chain has TRBV19 and TRBJ1-4; unclear D gene. The CDR3 runs to 13 residues. Trimming removed 7 bases at V and 6 bases at J, with 12 bases between. The germline V gene has CDR1 LNHDA and CDR2 SQIVND (reference sequence). CDR3 sequence reads: CASMRTFDEKLFF. DNA for the CDR3: TGTGCCAGTATGAGGACCTTCGATGAAAAACTGTTTTTT.

This clone appeared once. The J gene is TRBJ1-2, the V gene TRBV29-1; D might be TRBD1 (5 bases). The CDR3 spans 13 residues. V was cut by 6 bases and J by 3 bases, with 14 bases left in between. Looked up from germline, CDR1 is SQVTM and CDR2 is ANQGSEA. In DNA form, the CDR3 reads TGCAGCGTCGGGACTCAAAGCCACTATGGCTACACCTTC. Protein sequence: CSVGTQSHYGYTF.

The chain is built from TRBV28 and TRBJ2-7; 8 bases match TRBD2. Unmatched junction bases numbered 19, after V lost 8 bases and J lost 13 bases. The germline CDR1 and CDR2 sequences are MDHEN and SYDVKM. The length of the CDR3 is 14 residues. The CDR3 bases are TGTGCCAGCGTACCGGGGGGGAGCTCCTACGTTAGATACTTC. Amino acids: CASVPGGSSYVRYF.

The rearrangement links TRBV28 to TRBJ1-5; 7 bases align to TRBD1. The CDR3 consists of 15 residues. CDR1 and CDR2 (germline): MDHEN, SYDVKM. Trimming removed 5 bases from V and 7 bases from J; junction bases left unmatched: 11. As DNA, the CDR3 is TGTGCCAGCAGTCTCACGCCACAGGGGCGGCAGCCCCAGCATTTT. Its protein product is CASSLTPQGRQPQHF.

The rearrangement links TRBV5-1 to TRBJ2-5, with TRBD1 matching over 9 bases. This CDR3 contains 15 residues. CDR1 SGHRS and CDR2 YFSETQ come from the germline V gene. The V gene end was trimmed by 4 bases and the J gene end by 4 bases; junction bases not matched to a gene: 8. The CDR3 reads CASSKGQGSSETQYF. The CDR3 nucleotides are TGCGCCAGCAGCAAGGGACAGGGTAGTTCAGAGACCCAGTACTTC.

The V call is TRBV19, the J call TRBJ2-5; 7 positions match TRBD2. CDR1 is LNHDA and CDR2 is SQIVND in the germline V gene (reference sequence). The CDR3 has 15 residues. Losses at the gene ends were 6 bases for V and 4 bases for J; bases not matched to a gene: 11. The CDR3 coding sequence is TGTGCCAGTAGGAGGCCGGGCACGGGAGGAGAGACCCAGTACTTC. This codes for CASRRPGTGGETQYF.

This chain links TRBV2 with TRBJ2-5; no clear D. In germline, CDR1 is SNHLY, CDR2 FYNNEI. The CDR3 covers 16 residues. V was cut by 5 bases and J by 3 bases, with 19 bases left in between. CDR3 protein: CASSPNAAGPKETQYF. The DNA for the CDR3 is TGTGCCAGCAGTCCAAACGCTGCAGGACCGAAAGAGACCCAGTACTTC.

This sequence joins TRBV28 and TRBJ2-3; 7 bases align to TRBD2. The J segment lost 8 bases and the V segment lost 2 bases, leaving 19 bases of the junction unmatched. CDR3 length: 18 residues. Germline lookup yields CDR1 MDHEN and CDR2 SYDVKM. Here the CDR3 DNA reads TGTGCCAGCAGTTTAAGTGGTTGGGGGGGGACGCCTAAGGGTACGCAGTATTTT. The encoded protein is CASSLSGWGGTPKGTQYF. Together with reference TRBV28 and TRBJ2-3, the CDR3 gives the full variable domain: DVKVTQSSRYLVKRTGEKVFLECVQDMDHENMFWYRQDPGLGLRLIYFSYDVKMKEKGDIPEGYSVSREKKERFSLILESASTNQTSMYLCASSLSGWGGTPKGTQYFGPGTRLTVL.

The chain couples TRBV11-3 to TRBJ2-7, with D perhaps TRBD1 or TRBD2 (6 bases each). Germline CDR1 and CDR2: SGHNT and YENEEA. V lost 0 bases, J lost 3 bases, and 12 bases lay in between. The CDR3 spans 15 residues. The CDR3 DNA is TGTGCCAGCAGCTTAGATGGGGGGCCCCTCTACGAGCAGTACTTC. Amino acids: CASSLDGGPLYEQYF.

CDR3 sequence (DNA): TGTGCCAGCAGTTTCCACACAGGCGGAAAGATGAACACTGAAGCTTTCTTT. Translating gives CASSFHTGGKMNTEAFF. The chain couples TRBV27 to TRBJ1-1, with D possibly TRBD1 on 5 matching bases. Looked up from germline, CDR1 is MNHEY and CDR2 is SMNVEV (reference sequence). The CDR3 runs to 17 residues. Deletions cut 3 bases from V and 0 bases from J, with 17 bases between.

This clone is a singleton in its sample. V usage is TRBV5-1 and J usage is TRBJ1-3; D not resolved. The CDR3 has 12 residues. V gave up 4 bases and J gave up 0 bases, with 2 bases separating them. In germline, CDR1 is SGHRS, CDR2 YFSETQ. CDR3: CASSGSGNTIYF. In DNA form, the CDR3 reads TGCGCCAGCAGCGGCTCTGGAAACACCATATATTTT.

The genes are TRBV29-1 and TRBJ2-4; either TRBD1 or TRBD2 may supply D (5 bases each). CDR3 size: 13 residues. The V gene lost 4 bases and the J gene lost 8 bases, with 15 bases spanning the gap. The germline V gene encodes CDR1 SQVTM and CDR2 ANQGSEA. The CDR3 region has the DNA TGCAGCGTTGGTCCCCAAGTGGGGGACATTCAGTACTTC. It specifies CSVGPQVGDIQYF.

The rearrangement uses TRBV5-1 and TRBJ1-1, with no clear D. Germline V lookup: CDR1 SGHRS, CDR2 YFSETQ. With 0 bases removed from V and 4 bases from J, the gap between germline ends came to 13 bases. CDR3 length: 15 amino acids. The CDR3 loop reads CASSLDRPEVTEAFF. The CDR3, as DNA: TGCGCCAGCAGCTTGGACCGTCCCGAGGTCACTGAAGCTTTCTTT.

This chain joins TRBV5-1 and TRBJ1-2; D unclear. Germline V gene sequence: CDR1 SGHRS, CDR2 YFSETQ. The length of the CDR3 is 14 residues. V was pared by 0 bases and J by 11 bases, with 17 bases between. CDR3 nucleotide sequence: TGCGCCAGCAGCTTGGCAGGATCCTATCCCCGGTACACCTTC. Protein sequence: CASSLAGSYPRYTF.

As to this clone: At one end the junction does not follow the germline gene, possibly because of a read error. This rearrangement joins TRBV6-9 to TRBJ2-3; D is uncertain. Germline values: CDR1 MNHGY, CDR2 SVAAGI. CDR3 length equals 13 residues. As DNA, the CDR3 is TGTGCCAACAGTGGCGTTTCCACAGATACGCAGTATTTT. The encoded protein is CANSGVSTDTQYF.

This clone was detected once. V is TRBV11-1 and J is TRBJ1-2; a possible D gene is TRBD1 (5 bases). The CDR3 is made up of 13 amino acids. V gave up 5 bases and J gave up 3 bases, with 10 bases separating them. Germline V gene lookup returns CDR1 SGHAT and CDR2 FQDESV (reference sequence). CDR3 region: CASSPGRDYGYTF. The CDR3 coding sequence is TGTGCCAGCAGCCCGGGACGAGACTATGGCTACACCTTC. Variable domain in full (rest from reference TRBV11-1 and TRBJ1-2): EAEVAQSPRYKITEKSQAVAFWCDPISGHATLYWYRQILGQGPELLVQFQDESVVDDSQLPKDRFSAERLKGVDSTLKIQPAELGDSAMYLCASSPGRDYGYTFGSGTRLTVV.